Each of the 27 T cell receptor beta chains below was sequenced from the same sample in a study of CD4+ T cells in melanoma. Profiled with immunoSEQ multiplex PCR; TCRdb holds only in-frame clones, not every one. The sample has around 110,000 clones; around 92% are singletons. Sequencing input: peripheral blood. These TCRs come from a human donor with melanoma.

The gene calls are TRBV6-5 and TRBJ2-1; the match to TRBD2 covers 11 bases. CDR1 is MNHEY and CDR2 is SVGAGI in the germline V gene. The CDR3 has 15 residues. The ends lost 0 bases at V and 6 bases at J; junction bases unmatched: 1. The CDR3 loop is CASSYSSGGANEQFF. The CDR3 DNA reads as TGTGCCAGCAGTTACTCTAGCGGGGGGGCCAATGAGCAGTTCTTC.

The J gene is TRBJ2-5, the V gene TRBV5-4, with a weak D call TRBD1 (5 bases). Germline assignment: CDR1 SGHNT and CDR2 YYREEE (reference sequence). This CDR3 is 13 amino acids long. The V end was cut by 5 bases, the J end by 5 bases, with 13 bases between. The CDR3 spells CASSQGSGETQYF. Here the CDR3 DNA reads TGTGCCAGCAGTCAGGGATCAGGGGAGACCCAGTACTTC.

V gene TRBV27 combines with J gene TRBJ2-3, with D possibly being TRBD1 or TRBD2 (5 bases each). V was pared by 6 bases and J by 6 bases, with 13 bases between. The CDR3 extends over 13 amino acids. Germline CDR1 reads MNHEY; CDR2 reads SMNVEV (reference sequence). Written as DNA, the CDR3 is TGTGCCAGCAGGAGAAACGAGGGGGATACGCAGTATTTT. This codes for CASRRNEGDTQYF.

The chain links TRBV7-2 to TRBJ2-1; TRBD1 matches 10 bases. J gave up 5 bases and V 2 bases, and 6 bases lay outside the gene matches. Germline V gene sequence: CDR1 SGHTA, CDR2 FQGNSA. The CDR3 runs to 16 residues. The CDR3 coding sequence is TGTGCCAGCAGCTTAACGGGGACAGGGGCCGACAATGAGCAGTTCTTC. It yields the protein CASSLTGTGADNEQFF.

This clone was observed a single time. The V gene is TRBV6-5, the J gene TRBJ2-2; D remains ambiguous. Germline V gene sequence: CDR1 MNHEY, CDR2 SVGAGI. The V gene lost 1 base and the J gene lost 8 bases, with 8 bases spanning the gap. CDR3 length: 13 residues. This chain's CDR3 is CASSYYRVGELFF. CDR3 sequence (DNA): TGTGCCAGCAGTTACTATAGGGTGGGGGAGCTGTTTTTT.

The CDR3 reads CASSRTSGRQFF. The CDR3 nucleotides read TGTGCCAGCAGCCGAACTAGCGGGAGACAGTTCTTC. This chain joins TRBV5-6 and TRBJ2-1; 11 bases map to TRBD2. Per the germline V gene, CDR1 is SGHDT and CDR2 is YYEEEE. This CDR3 is built from 12 residues. V shed 4 bases, J shed 13 bases, and the junction held 4 bases outside the gene matches.

The table lists this clone with a count of one. V is TRBV12-5 and J is TRBJ2-5; 7 nucleotides align to TRBD1. Trimming cost V 9 bases and J 0 bases; bases outside gene matches: 10. This CDR3 comprises 15 residues. Germline CDR1 and CDR2: LGHNT and FRNRAP. The DNA for the CDR3 is TGTGCTAGCGTATCCGGGACAGCTTACCAAGAGACCCAGTACTTC. Translation gives CASVSGTAYQETQYF.

This chain uses TRBV4-1 with TRBJ2-1, with D possibly TRBD2 on 6 matching bases. With 4 bases removed from V and 1 base from J, the gap between germline ends came to 11 bases. This CDR3 region has 15 residues. CDR1 and CDR2 (germline): MGHRA, YSYEKL. In DNA form, the CDR3 reads TGCGCCAGCAGCCTCTTGAGCGGGTCCTACAATGAGCAGTTCTTC. Translation gives CASSLLSGSYNEQFF.

The CDR3 nucleotides read TGCGCCAGCAGCTTAACAGGGGGCTTTGGCTACACCTTC. Encoded protein: CASSLTGGFGYTF. The chain employs TRBV5-1 and TRBJ1-2; TRBD1 matches at 9 bases. Per the germline V gene, CDR1 is SGHRS and CDR2 is YFSETQ. V trimming: 2 bases; J trimming: 7 bases; junction bases outside the gene matches: 3. The CDR3 consists of 13 residues.

The rearrangement joins TRBV6-6 to TRBJ2-2; tentative D call: TRBD1 (6 bases). CDR1 and CDR2 from the germline V gene are MNHNY and SVGAGI (reference sequence). V was clipped by 5 bases and J by 4 bases, with 11 bases between them. The CDR3 is made up of 14 amino acids. CDR3 in amino acids: CASSPTGATGELFF. CDR3 bases: TGTGCCAGCAGTCCGACAGGAGCCACCGGGGAGCTGTTTTTT.

This chain uses TRBV27 with TRBJ2-2, with TRBD1 as a possible D gene (6 bases). The length of the CDR3 is 13 residues. CDR1 and CDR2 from the germline V gene are MNHEY and SMNVEV (reference sequence). The V and J ends lost 7 bases and 4 bases respectively, with 10 bases between them. CDR3: CASTSDSTGELFF. DNA of the CDR3: TGTGCCAGCACCTCGGACAGCACCGGGGAGCTGTTTTTT.

The genes are TRBV7-3 and TRBJ2-3; D may be TRBD1 (6 bases). The V gene lost 0 bases and the J gene lost 4 bases, with 17 bases spanning the gap. The CDR3 is 17 residues long. Germline V gene lookup returns CDR1 SGHTA and CDR2 FQGTGA. CDR3 in DNA: TGTGCCAGCAGCTTAACTGGTACTCCCAGGGGAGCAGATACGCAGTATTTT. This sequence encodes CASSLTGTPRGADTQYF.

This clone was seen a single time. The chain is built from TRBV29-1 and TRBJ2-7, with D perhaps TRBD1 (5 bases). Per the germline V gene, CDR1 is SQVTM and CDR2 is ANQGSEA. Trimming shortened V by 3 bases and J by 2 bases, and 11 bases separated the two germline ends. This CDR3 comprises 13 residues. For the CDR3, the DNA is TGCAGCGTTGAGGGCAGGGAAACCTACGAGCAGTACTTC. Protein: CSVEGRETYEQYF.

The rearrangement uses TRBV11-2 and TRBJ2-5; D is undetermined. The CDR3 totals 12 residues. V lost 3 bases and J lost 5, with 7 bases in between. Germline V CDR1 and CDR2: SGHAT, FQNNGV. CDR3 in DNA: TGTGCCAGCAGCTTTCAGTCGGAGACCCAGTACTTC. Translating it yields CASSFQSETQYF.

This rearrangement joins TRBV7-2 to TRBJ2-1; 10 bases are a match to TRBD2. CDR3 length: 14 residues. Losses at the gene ends were 5 bases for V and 9 bases for J; bases not matched to a gene: 7. Germline V gene data show CDR1 as SGHTA and CDR2 as FQGNSA. In nucleotides, the CDR3 is TGTGCCAGCAGCGTACCGGGACTAGCGTTTGAGCAGTTCTTC. It encodes CASSVPGLAFEQFF.

The gene calls are TRBV6-6 and TRBJ1-5; D gene unclear. The germline CDR1 and CDR2 sequences are MNHNY and SVGAGI (reference sequence). Trimming shortened V by 2 bases and J by 5 bases, and 10 bases separated the two germline ends. The CDR3 runs to 14 residues. The CDR3 DNA sequence: TGTGCCAGCAGTTACCGCCAGGACTATCAGCCCCAGCATTTT. Translating it yields CASSYRQDYQPQHF.

V usage is TRBV28 and J usage is TRBJ2-7; TRBD1 is a possible D gene (5 bases). Deletions cut 4 bases from V and 7 bases from J, with 20 bases between. The germline gives CDR1 MDHEN, CDR2 SYDVKM. The CDR3 consists of 15 residues. In nucleotides, the CDR3 is TGTGCCAGCAGTTGGGTGGGGCAGGGTATGAGGGAGCAGTACTTC. Translation: CASSWVGQGMREQYF.

This clone was seen only once. The chain joins TRBV14 to TRBJ2-5, with unresolved D. The CDR3 is 12 amino acids. Trimming took off 4 bases at V and 5 bases at J, with 8 bases between the two ends. Germline loops: CDR1 SGHDN, CDR2 FVKESK. The CDR3 region has the DNA TGTGCCAGCAGCCTCGCCCGGGAGACCCAGTACTTC. Its translation is CASSLARETQYF. The entire variable domain, with the rest obtained from reference TRBV14 and TRBJ2-5, is as follows: EAGVTQFPSHSVIEKGQTVTLRCDPISGHDNLYWYRRVMGKEIKFLLHFVKESKQDESGMPNNRFLAERTGGTYSTLKVQPAELEDSGVYFCASSLARETQYFGPGTRLLVL.

The chain joins TRBV5-5 to TRBJ1-5, with D maybe TRBD1 (6 bases). V lost 0 bases, J lost 1 base, and 14 bases lay in between. CDR3 length: 17 residues. Germline CDR1 reads SGHKS; CDR2 reads YYEKEE (reference sequence). The CDR3 is CASSLGVTGISNQPQHF. The CDR3 DNA is TGTGCCAGCAGCTTGGGGGTTACAGGGATAAGCAATCAGCCCCAGCATTTT.

The V call is TRBV6-6, the J call TRBJ2-5; D might be TRBD2 (5 bases). This CDR3 has 14 amino acids. Germline CDR1 and CDR2: MNHNY and SVGAGI (reference sequence). Deletions cut 7 bases from V and 2 bases from J, with 14 bases between. The CDR3 DNA reads as TGTGCCAGCACCCGAGGTGGGAGTCAAGAGACCCAGTACTTC. This translates into CASTRGGSQETQYF.

This clone has just a few counts. The V gene is TRBV14, the J gene TRBJ2-7; D not certain. The germline V and J ends were trimmed by 0 bases and 0 bases, with 9 bases remaining between them. The CDR3 sequence is 15 residues long. In germline, CDR1 is SGHDN, CDR2 FVKESK. In DNA, the CDR3 is TGTGCCAGCAGCCAAGATTGGGCTCGCTCCTACGAGCAGTACTTC. Translating gives CASSQDWARSYEQYF.

The count of this clone is one. The chain couples TRBV28 to TRBJ1-6; no reliable D call. The length of the CDR3 is 16 residues. The germline CDR1 and CDR2 sequences are MDHEN and SYDVKM. V was pared by 6 bases and J by 8 bases, with 20 bases between. The CDR3 bases are TGTGCCAGCAGCTATCCGACCCCAACCGGAGATTCACCCCTCCACTTT. Amino acids: CASSYPTPTGDSPLHF. Full variable domain (remainder filled in from reference TRBV28 and TRBJ1-6): DVKVTQSSRYLVKRTGEKVFLECVQDMDHENMFWYRQDPGLGLRLIYFSYDVKMKEKGDIPEGYSVSREKKERFSLILESASTNQTSMYLCASSYPTPTGDSPLHFGNGTRLTVT.

The chain carries TRBV27 and TRBJ2-2; 7 nucleotides align to TRBD1. The CDR3 length is 13 residues. Germline CDR1 and CDR2: MNHEY and SMNVEV (reference sequence). The V and J ends lost 5 bases and 6 bases, in that order; junction bases with no gene match: 3. Here the CDR3 DNA reads TGTGCCAGCAGTCTCACAGGGGCCGGGGAGCTGTTTTTT. Its translation: CASSLTGAGELFF.

The rearrangement joins TRBV28 to TRBJ1-4, with 8 bases fitting TRBD1. V was pared by 3 bases and J by 5 bases, with 8 bases of the junction left unmatched. Germline V gene lookup returns CDR1 MDHEN and CDR2 SYDVKM. The CDR3 runs 16 residues. The CDR3 sequence is CASSLHRGSPNEKLFF. The CDR3 DNA is TGTGCCAGCAGTTTGCACAGGGGGAGTCCAAATGAAAAACTGTTTTTT. Filled out from reference TRBV28 and TRBJ1-4, the complete variable domain reads DVKVTQSSRYLVKRTGEKVFLECVQDMDHENMFWYRQDPGLGLRLIYFSYDVKMKEKGDIPEGYSVSREKKERFSLILESASTNQTSMYLCASSLHRGSPNEKLFFGSGTQLSVL.

This chain uses TRBV6-5 with TRBJ1-6; D gene ambiguous. Germline V gene sequence: CDR1 MNHEY, CDR2 SVGAGI. Trimming removed 0 bases at V and 7 bases at J, with 13 bases between. This CDR3 has 16 residues. The chain's CDR3 is CASSYSTRAANSPLHF. CDR3 coding DNA: TGTGCCAGCAGTTACTCGACTCGCGCAGCAAATTCACCCCTCCACTTT.

This chain connects TRBV7-2 to TRBJ2-1, with D possibly TRBD2 on 6 matching bases. V was shortened by 5 bases and J by 7 bases, with 12 bases between the two germline ends. The CDR3 sequence is 13 residues long. CDR1 is SGHTA and CDR2 is FQGNSA in the germline V gene. CDR3: CASSTTGGNEQFF. CDR3 sequence (DNA): TGTGCCAGCAGCACCACTGGGGGGAATGAGCAGTTCTTC.

J is TRBJ1-1 and V is TRBV15; no reliable D call. Germline values: CDR1 LNHNV, CDR2 YYDKDF (reference sequence). This CDR3 region has 14 residues. Trimming removed 2 bases from V and 6 bases from J, with 13 bases in between. In DNA form, the CDR3 reads TGTGCCACCAGCAGATACCCGGACGAACCTGAAGCTTTCTTT. It codes for CATSRYPDEPEAFF.